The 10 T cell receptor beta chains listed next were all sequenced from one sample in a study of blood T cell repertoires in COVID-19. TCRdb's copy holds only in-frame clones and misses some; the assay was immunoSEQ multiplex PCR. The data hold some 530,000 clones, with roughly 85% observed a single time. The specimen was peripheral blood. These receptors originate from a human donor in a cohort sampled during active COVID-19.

CDR3 protein: CASSDRTANGYTF. CDR3 sequence (DNA): TGTGCCAGCAGTGACAGGACGGCAAACGGCTACACCTTC. The chain couples TRBV28 to TRBJ1-2, with a tentative D call TRBD1 (6 bases). In germline, CDR1 is MDHEN, CDR2 SYDVKM. CDR3 length: 13 amino acids. The ends were cut back, 5 bases at V and 8 bases at J, with 15 bases in the middle.

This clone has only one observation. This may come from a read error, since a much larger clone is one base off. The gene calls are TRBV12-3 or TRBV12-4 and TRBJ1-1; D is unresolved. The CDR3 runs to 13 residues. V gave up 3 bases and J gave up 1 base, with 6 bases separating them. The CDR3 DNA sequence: TGTGCCAGCAGTTTCACGGGGAACACTGAAGCTTTCTTT. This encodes CASSFTGNTEAFF.

This CDR3 is CASSSSSREKLFF. CDR3 coding DNA: TGTGCCAGCAGTTCCTCCTCGAGGGAAAAACTGTTTTTT. V gene TRBV28 combines with J gene TRBJ1-4; D unclear. This CDR3 spans 13 amino acids. V was pared by 4 bases and J by 8 bases, with 11 bases between. The V gene's germline CDR1 is MDHEN and CDR2 SYDVKM.

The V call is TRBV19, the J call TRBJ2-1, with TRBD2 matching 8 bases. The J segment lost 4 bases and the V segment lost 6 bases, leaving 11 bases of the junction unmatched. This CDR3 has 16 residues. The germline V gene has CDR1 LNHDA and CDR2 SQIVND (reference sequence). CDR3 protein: CASRDQIAGPYNEQFF. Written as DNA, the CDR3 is TGTGCCAGTAGGGACCAGATAGCGGGACCGTACAATGAGCAGTTCTTC.

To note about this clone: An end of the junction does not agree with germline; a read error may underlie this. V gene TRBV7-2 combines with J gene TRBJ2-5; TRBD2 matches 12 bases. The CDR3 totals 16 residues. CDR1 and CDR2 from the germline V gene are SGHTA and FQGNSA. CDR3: CASNLGLAGFQETQYF. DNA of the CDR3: TGTGCCAGCAACTTAGGACTAGCGGGATTCCAAGAGACCCAGTACTTC.

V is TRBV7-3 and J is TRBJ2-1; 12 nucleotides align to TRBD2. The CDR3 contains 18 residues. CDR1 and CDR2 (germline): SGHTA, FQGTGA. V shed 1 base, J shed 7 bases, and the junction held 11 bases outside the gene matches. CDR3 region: CASSLNSGASGRENEQFF. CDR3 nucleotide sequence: TGTGCCAGCAGCTTAAATTCGGGGGCTAGCGGGAGGGAAAATGAGCAGTTCTTC.

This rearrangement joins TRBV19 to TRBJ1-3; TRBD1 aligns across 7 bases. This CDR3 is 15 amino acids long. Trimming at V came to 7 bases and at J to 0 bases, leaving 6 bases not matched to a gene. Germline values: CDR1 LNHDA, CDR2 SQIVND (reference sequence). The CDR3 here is CASTIGTVSGNTIYF. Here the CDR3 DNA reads TGTGCCAGTACCATAGGGACAGTCTCTGGAAACACCATATATTTT.

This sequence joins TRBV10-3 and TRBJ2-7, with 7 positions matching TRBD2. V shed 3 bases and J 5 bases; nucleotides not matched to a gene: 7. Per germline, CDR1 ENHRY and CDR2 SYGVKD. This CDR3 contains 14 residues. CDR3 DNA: TGTGCCATCAGTGACTCGTCCCGGGGGGACGAGCAGTACTTC. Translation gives CAISDSSRGDEQYF.

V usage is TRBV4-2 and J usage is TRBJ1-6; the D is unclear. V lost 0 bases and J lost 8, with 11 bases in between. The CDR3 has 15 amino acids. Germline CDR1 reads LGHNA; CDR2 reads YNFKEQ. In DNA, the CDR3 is TGTGCCAGCAGCCAAGATACGGGAAGCGATTCACCCCTCCACTTT. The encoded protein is CASSQDTGSDSPLHF.

The CDR3 protein is CASSREGGRRKNTEAFF. The CDR3, as DNA: TGTGCCAGCAGTCGCGAGGGGGGGCGGCGGAAGAACACTGAAGCTTTCTTT. The rearrangement joins TRBV7-6 to TRBJ1-1, with D perhaps TRBD1 (6 bases). There are 17 residues in the CDR3. Trimming took 6 bases from V and 1 from J, leaving 21 bases between them. CDR1 and CDR2 (germline): SGHVS, FNYEAQ.